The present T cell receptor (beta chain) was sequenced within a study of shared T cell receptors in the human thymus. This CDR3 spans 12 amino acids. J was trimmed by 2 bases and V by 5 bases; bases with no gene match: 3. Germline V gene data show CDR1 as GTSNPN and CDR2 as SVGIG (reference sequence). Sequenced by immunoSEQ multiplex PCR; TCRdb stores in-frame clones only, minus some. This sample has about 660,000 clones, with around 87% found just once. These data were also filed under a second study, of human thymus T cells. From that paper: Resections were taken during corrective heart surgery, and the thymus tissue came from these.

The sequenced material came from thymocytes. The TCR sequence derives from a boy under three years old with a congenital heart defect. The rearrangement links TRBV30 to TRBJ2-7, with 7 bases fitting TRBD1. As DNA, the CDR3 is TGTGCCTGGCGTACAGGGGCCTACGAGCAGTACTTC. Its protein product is CAWRTGAYEQYF.